The 24 T cell receptor beta chains below come from one sample, sequenced in a study of T-cell reconstitution after alpha-beta-depleted transplantation in children. Using unique molecular identifiers, the investigators prepared the TCRbeta library. One entry per CDR3 protein, called by TCRdb with MiXCR from the PCR reads. The sample consists of some 240,000 distinct CDR3 sequences, around 12% of them appearing once. The sample here was PBMCs from the stem cell graft donor, taken from the stem cell graft. Receptor source: a human donor who donated a stem cell graft to a child with acute lymphoblastic leukemia.

At least ten counts were recorded for this clonotype. The chain employs TRBV7-2 and TRBJ1-5; TRBD1 agrees at 7 bases. Germline V lookup: CDR1 SGHTA, CDR2 FQGNSA. This CDR3 has 16 residues. Germline trimming cut 6 bases from V and 6 bases from J; bases unmatched to any gene: 14. The CDR3, as DNA: TGTGCCAGCAGTCGCACAGGGGCCGCACACCTTCAGCCCCAGCATTTT. Its protein product is CASSRTGAAHLQPQHF.

This clonotype was observed at least ten times. The CDR3 is CATGGQLADTGELFF. The DNA of the CDR3 is TGTGCCACCGGTGGACAACTAGCGGACACCGGGGAGCTGTTTTTT. The chain employs TRBV24-1 and TRBJ2-2; 8 bases match TRBD2. This CDR3 spans 15 amino acids. V dropped 9 bases and J dropped 3; count of bases not matched to a gene: 8. Germline CDR1 reads KGHDR; CDR2 reads SFDVKD.

This clonotype was observed at least ten times. This chain joins TRBV7-9 and TRBJ2-3, with a possible D match to TRBD1 (5 bases). Germline V lookup: CDR1 SEHNR, CDR2 FQNEAQ (reference sequence). V lost 5 bases and J lost 2, with 17 bases in between. The CDR3 runs 16 residues. The CDR3 region is CASSRGTGLYTDTQYF. The DNA for the CDR3 is TGTGCCAGCAGCAGGGGAACAGGTCTATACACAGATACGCAGTATTTT.

There are many counts of this clonotype. The gene calls are TRBV6-5 and TRBJ2-7; no reliable D call. Trimming took 8 bases from V and 3 from J, leaving 20 bases between them. The CDR3 is 15 residues long. Germline assignment: CDR1 MNHEY and CDR2 SVGAGI. The CDR3 here is CASQTRDGSYYEQYF. The CDR3 DNA follows: TGTGCCAGCCAGACCCGAGACGGATCATACTACGAGCAGTACTTC.

This clonotype was detected ten times or more. The chain employs TRBV7-8 and TRBJ2-1; D is perhaps TRBD2 (6 bases). The germline CDR1 and CDR2 sequences are SGHVS and FQNEAQ. CDR3 length equals 14 residues. V lost 3 bases, J lost 7 bases, and 13 bases lay in between. The CDR3 nucleotides are TGTGCCAGCAGCTTTGGGGGGTTCCCAAATGAGCAGTTCTTC. Encoded protein: CASSFGGFPNEQFF.

The chain carries TRBV18 and TRBJ2-7; D call uncertain. This CDR3 is 14 amino acids long. Per germline, CDR1 KGHSH and CDR2 LQKENI. V was cut by 2 bases and J by 0 bases, with 8 bases left in between. CDR3 sequence: CASSPNSISYEQYF. In DNA, the CDR3 is TGTGCCAGCTCACCAAATTCAATCTCCTACGAGCAGTACTTC.

The chain employs TRBV30 and TRBJ2-5; D ambiguous. The ends were cut back, 5 bases at V and 4 bases at J, with 11 bases in the middle. In germline, CDR1 is GTSNPN, CDR2 SVGIG (reference sequence). This CDR3 comprises 12 residues. The CDR3 DNA reads as TGTGCCTGGTCTACATCCTTAGAGACCCAGTACTTC. Its translation is CAWSTSLETQYF.

This clonotype was seen at least ten times. The chain combines TRBV7-2 with TRBJ1-3; D not resolved. This CDR3 region has 15 residues. Germline CDR1 is SGHTA and CDR2 is FQGNSA. The V gene lost 5 bases and the J gene lost 0 bases, with 11 bases spanning the gap. CDR3: CASSPPVSSGNTIYF. The CDR3 coding sequence is TGTGCCAGCAGCCCGCCGGTCTCCTCTGGAAACACCATATATTTT.

This clonotype was counted between two and nine times. The V call is TRBV12-3 or TRBV12-4, the J call TRBJ1-2; the D gene is possibly TRBD1 (5 bases). The length of the CDR3 is 13 residues. The V end lost 5 bases, the J end lost 6 bases, and 13 bases lay between the germline ends. The CDR3 loop reads CASSAGSYDGYTF. The CDR3 bases are TGTGCCAGCAGTGCAGGGAGTTATGATGGCTACACCTTC.

This clonotype was seen many times. This rearrangement joins TRBV18 to TRBJ1-5; D remains unclear. The CDR3 is made up of 13 amino acids. V was pared by 6 bases and J by 4 bases, with 10 bases between. Germline lookup yields CDR1 KGHSH and CDR2 LQKENI. Here the CDR3 reads CASSESINQPQHF. DNA of the CDR3: TGTGCCAGCTCCGAGAGTATTAATCAGCCCCAGCATTTT.

As regards this clonotype: Being one base from a much bigger clone, this may be a read error. The rearrangement joins TRBV7-2 to TRBJ2-4, with D maybe TRBD1 (6 bases). The CDR3 is 17 amino acids. CDR1 and CDR2 (germline): SGHTA, FQGNSA. CDR3 sequence reads: CASTMEAGVEAKNIHYF. The CDR3 DNA follows: TGTGCCAGCACCATGGAGGCAGGGGTGGAAGCCAAAAACATTCACTACTTC.

This clonotype was picked up many times. This chain connects TRBV20-1 to TRBJ2-1, with TRBD2 matching over 11 bases. Germline lookup yields CDR1 DFQATT and CDR2 SNEGSKA (reference sequence). Trimming cost V 0 bases and J 7 bases; bases outside gene matches: 5. The CDR3 has 15 residues. The CDR3 loop reads CSARDGTSGRNEQFF. CDR3 bases: TGCAGTGCTAGAGATGGGACTAGCGGACGGAATGAGCAGTTCTTC.

This clonotype was detected many times. The V gene is TRBV29-1, the J gene TRBJ2-3; TRBD1 is a possible D gene (7 bases). The germline V gene encodes CDR1 SQVTM and CDR2 ANQGSEA. The CDR3 loop spans 13 amino acids. V was clipped by 4 bases and J by 5 bases, with 13 bases between them. CDR3 sequence: CSVGRQGGDTQYF. CDR3 bases: TGCAGCGTTGGGCGACAGGGAGGAGATACGCAGTATTTT.

This clonotype has a count of ten or more. J is TRBJ1-4 and V is TRBV25-1; possible D gene TRBD1, 5 bases. The CDR3 covers 15 residues. Germline V gene lookup returns CDR1 MGHDK and CDR2 SYGVNS. V lost 2 bases, J lost 8 bases, and 15 bases lay in between. This CDR3 reads CASSEIRGMREKLFF. In DNA, the CDR3 is TGTGCCAGCAGTGAAATCCGGGGCATGAGAGAAAAACTGTTTTTT.

This clonotype showed up many times. The CDR3 DNA reads TGTGCCAGCAGTTTAAGTTTGGGGGGCAATGAGCAGTTCTTC. As protein: CASSLSLGGNEQFF. The rearrangement links TRBV12-3 or TRBV12-4 to TRBJ2-1; D is perhaps TRBD2 (6 bases). V dropped 2 bases and J dropped 6 bases, with 11 bases sitting between them. The CDR3 has 14 amino acids.

This clonotype came up many times. The chain recombines TRBV6-1 with TRBJ1-5; no clear D gene. CDR1 and CDR2 from the germline V gene are MNHNS and SASEGT. This CDR3 region has 13 residues. Between the trimmed V and J ends, which lost 1 base and 8 bases, there was a span of 9 bases. The CDR3 DNA sequence: TGTGCCAGCAGTGAAGGGCTCACTAAGCCCCAGCATTTT. Translated: CASSEGLTKPQHF.

This clonotype has ten or more counts. This rearrangement joins TRBV5-1 to TRBJ2-7, with TRBD2 matching over 8 bases. This CDR3 contains 18 residues. The J segment lost 0 bases and the V segment lost 4 bases, leaving 15 bases of the junction unmatched. CDR1 SGHRS and CDR2 YFSETQ come from the germline V gene. The CDR3 DNA reads as TGCGCCAGCAGCCAGGGGCTAGCGGGTCTCTGGAGCTCCTACGAGCAGTACTTC. The encoded protein is CASSQGLAGLWSSYEQYF.

This clonotype was recorded many times. The chain recombines TRBV29-1 with TRBJ2-1; no clear D gene. Trimming pared 4 bases from V and 3 bases from J, leaving 16 bases between. CDR1 is SQVTM and CDR2 is ANQGSEA in the germline V gene. The length of the CDR3 is 15 residues. This chain's CDR3 is CSVADKGQLYNEQFF. The CDR3 DNA follows: TGCAGCGTTGCGGATAAGGGCCAGCTCTACAATGAGCAGTTCTTC.

The chain employs TRBV6-2 or TRBV6-3 and TRBJ2-5; D is possibly TRBD2 (7 bases). Germline V CDR1 and CDR2: MNHEY, SVGEGT. This CDR3 spans 14 amino acids. Trimming removed 3 bases from V and 4 bases from J, with 12 bases in between. The CDR3 DNA sequence: TGTGCCAGCAGTTATTCGCGGGGGCTAGAGACCCAGTACTTC. Translated, it gives CASSYSRGLETQYF.

The V gene is TRBV10-3, the J gene TRBJ2-3; TRBD2 agrees at 10 bases. Losses at the gene ends were 6 bases for V and 4 bases for J; bases not matched to a gene: 4. Germline V gives CDR1 ENHRY, CDR2 SYGVKD. The CDR3 has 14 residues. CDR3 DNA: TGTGCCATCAGCAGCGGGGGGGCGGCAGATACGCAGTATTTT. It is translated as CAISSGGAADTQYF.

This clonotype was seen ten or more times. V and J are TRBV12-3 or TRBV12-4 and TRBJ2-1; 7 bases match TRBD1. With 2 bases clipped from V and 7 bases from J, the junction kept 2 bases outside the gene matches. The CDR3 is made up of 13 amino acids. The chain's CDR3 is CASSLLGQNEQFF. For the CDR3, the DNA is TGTGCCAGCAGTTTACTGGGACAGAATGAGCAGTTCTTC.

On this clonotype: A read error may account for a junction end that differs from germline. J is TRBJ1-1 and V is TRBV27; D ambiguous. The germline V gene encodes CDR1 MNHEY and CDR2 SMNVEV (reference sequence). This CDR3 contains 14 residues. The CDR3 sequence is CASRPIAGNTEAFF. The CDR3 DNA follows: TGTGCCAGCCGACCTATAGCCGGGAACACTGAAGCTTTCTTC.

Ten or more counts support this clonotype. The DNA for the CDR3 is TGTGCCAGCAGCTTAGAGGTGACAGGGTTCTCCTACGAGCAGTACTTC. This codes for CASSLEVTGFSYEQYF. The chain couples TRBV7-9 to TRBJ2-7; 7 bases line up with TRBD1. In germline, CDR1 is SEHNR, CDR2 FQNEAQ (reference sequence). V lost 1 base to trimming and J lost 0 bases; unmatched junction nucleotides: 6. This CDR3 has 16 amino acids.

Ten or more counts support this clonotype. The chain uses TRBV11-2 and TRBJ2-1; D is unclear. Trimming pared 7 bases from V and 8 bases from J, leaving 9 bases between. CDR1 is SGHAT, CDR2 FQNNGV, per germline. The CDR3 consists of 11 residues. DNA for the CDR3: TGTGCCAGCACCTTCCATCATGAGCAGTTCTTC. This codes for CASTFHHEQFF.